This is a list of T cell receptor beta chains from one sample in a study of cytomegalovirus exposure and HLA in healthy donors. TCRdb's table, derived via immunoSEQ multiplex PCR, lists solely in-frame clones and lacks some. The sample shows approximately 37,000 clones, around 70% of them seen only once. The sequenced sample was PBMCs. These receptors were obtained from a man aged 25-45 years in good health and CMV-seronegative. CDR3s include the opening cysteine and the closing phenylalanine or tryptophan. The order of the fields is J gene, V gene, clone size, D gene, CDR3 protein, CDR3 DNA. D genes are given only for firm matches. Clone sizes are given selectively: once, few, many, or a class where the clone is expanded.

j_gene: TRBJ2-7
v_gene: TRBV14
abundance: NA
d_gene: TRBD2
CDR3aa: CASSFLAGVGEQYF
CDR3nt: TGTGCCAGCAGCTTCCTAGCGGGAGTTGGCGAGCAGTACTTC

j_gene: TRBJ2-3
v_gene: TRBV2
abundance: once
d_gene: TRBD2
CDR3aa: CANSGRSGTSASTDTQYF
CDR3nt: TGTGCCAACTCGGGGAGGAGTGGGACTAGCGCGAGCACAGATACGCAGTATTTT

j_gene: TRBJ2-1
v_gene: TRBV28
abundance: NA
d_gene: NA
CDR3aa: CASSVPPNSVEQFF
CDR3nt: TGTGCCAGCAGTGTCCCCCCCAACTCGGTTGAGCAGTTCTTC

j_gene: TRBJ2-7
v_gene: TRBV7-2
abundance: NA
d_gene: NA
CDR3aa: CASSLGGGTGEQYF
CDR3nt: TGTGCCAGCAGCTTAGGCGGGGGCACGGGGGAGCAGTACTTC

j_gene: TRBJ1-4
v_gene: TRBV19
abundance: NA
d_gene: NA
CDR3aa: CASSPMGGPNEKLFF
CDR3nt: TGTGCCAGTAGTCCGATGGGAGGCCCAAATGAAAAACTGTTTTTT

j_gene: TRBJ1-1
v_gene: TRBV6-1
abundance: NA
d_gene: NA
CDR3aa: CASSQIASTEAFF
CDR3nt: TGTGCCAGCAGTCAAATAGCAAGCACTGAAGCTTTCTTT

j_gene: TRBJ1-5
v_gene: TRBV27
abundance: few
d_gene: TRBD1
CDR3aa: CASSLGQGAYQPQHF
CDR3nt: TGTGCCAGCAGTTTAGGACAGGGGGCCTATCAGCCCCAGCATTTT

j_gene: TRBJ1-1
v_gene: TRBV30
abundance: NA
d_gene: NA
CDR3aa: CAWSKTVSAFF
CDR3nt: TGTGCCTGGAGTAAGACAGTATCAGCTTTCTTT

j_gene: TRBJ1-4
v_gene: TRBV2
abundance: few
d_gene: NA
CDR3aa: CASTSQGTTNEKLFF
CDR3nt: TGTGCCAGCACCTCACAGGGTACAACTAATGAAAAACTGTTTTTT

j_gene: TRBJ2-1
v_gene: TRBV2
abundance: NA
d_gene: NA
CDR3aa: CASSEAEGRGQFF
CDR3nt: TGTGCCAGCAGTGAAGCAGAAGGGCGGGGGCAGTTCTTC

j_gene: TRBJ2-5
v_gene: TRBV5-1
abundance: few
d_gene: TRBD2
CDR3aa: CASSLGFTREQETQYF
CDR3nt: TGCGCCAGCAGCTTGGGTTTTACGCGGGAGCAAGAGACCCAGTACTTC

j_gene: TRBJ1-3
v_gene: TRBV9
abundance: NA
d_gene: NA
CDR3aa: CASSISPGMSNTIYF
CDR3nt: TGTGCCAGCAGCATAAGTCCAGGGATGTCAAACACCATATATTTT

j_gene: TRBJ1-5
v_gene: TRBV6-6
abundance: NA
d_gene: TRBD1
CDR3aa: CASSQTGGFNQPQHF
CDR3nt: TGTGCCAGCAGTCAGACAGGGGGCTTTAATCAGCCCCAGCATTTT

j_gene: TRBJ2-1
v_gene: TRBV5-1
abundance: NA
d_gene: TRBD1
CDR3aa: CASSLLGQGIYNEQFF
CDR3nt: TGCGCCAGCAGCTTACTGGGACAGGGGATTTACAATGAGCAGTTCTTC

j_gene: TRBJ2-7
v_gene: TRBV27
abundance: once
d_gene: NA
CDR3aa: CASSLGPLEGGLTYEQYF
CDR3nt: TGTGCCAGCAGTTTAGGCCCCCTCGAGGGGGGACTAACCTACGAGCAGTACTTC

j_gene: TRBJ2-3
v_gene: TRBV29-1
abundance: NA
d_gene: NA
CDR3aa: CIKKWGIDTQYF
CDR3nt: TGCATCAAGAAATGGGGCATCGATACGCAGTATTTT

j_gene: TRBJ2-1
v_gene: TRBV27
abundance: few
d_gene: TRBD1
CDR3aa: CASSLFRGQGNEQFF
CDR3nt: TGTGCCAGCAGTTTATTTCGAGGACAGGGGAATGAGCAGTTCTTC

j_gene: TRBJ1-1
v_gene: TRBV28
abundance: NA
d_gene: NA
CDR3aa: CASSLTRLAFF
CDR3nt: TGTGCCAGCAGCCTTACCAGACTGGCTTTCTTT

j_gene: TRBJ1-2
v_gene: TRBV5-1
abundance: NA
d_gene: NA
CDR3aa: CASSSGQSYGYTF
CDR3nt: TGCGCCAGCAGCTCCGGACAGAGCTATGGCTACACCTTC

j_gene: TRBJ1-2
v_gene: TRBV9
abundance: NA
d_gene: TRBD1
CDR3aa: CASSKRQGVNYGYTF
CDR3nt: TGTGCCAGCAGCAAACGACAGGGGGTTAACTATGGCTACACCTTC

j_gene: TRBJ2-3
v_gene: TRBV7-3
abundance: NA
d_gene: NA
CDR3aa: CASRAEGGTQYF
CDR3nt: TGTGCCAGCAGAGCGGAAGGAGGTACGCAGTATTTT

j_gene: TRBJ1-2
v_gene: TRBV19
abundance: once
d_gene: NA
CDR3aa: CASSSEDGGRYGYTF
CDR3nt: TGTGCCAGTAGTAGTGAGGACGGCGGGCGATATGGCTACACCTTC

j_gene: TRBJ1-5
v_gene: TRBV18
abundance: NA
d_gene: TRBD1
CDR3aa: CASSRGQGYGQPQHF
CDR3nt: TGTGCCAGCTCACGAGGACAGGGGTACGGTCAGCCCCAGCATTTT

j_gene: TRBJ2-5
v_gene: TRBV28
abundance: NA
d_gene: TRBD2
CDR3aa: CASQGTSYQETQYF
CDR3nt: TGTGCCAGCCAGGGGACTAGCTATCAAGAGACCCAGTACTTC

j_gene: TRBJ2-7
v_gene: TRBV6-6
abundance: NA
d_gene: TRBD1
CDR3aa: CASKTRGRDNEQYF
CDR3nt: TGTGCCAGCAAGACGAGGGGGCGCGACAACGAGCAGTACTTC

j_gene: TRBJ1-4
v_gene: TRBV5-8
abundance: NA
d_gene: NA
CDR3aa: CASSPRGTQNEKLFF
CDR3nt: TGTGCCAGCAGCCCCAGGGGAACCCAGAATGAAAAACTGTTTTTT

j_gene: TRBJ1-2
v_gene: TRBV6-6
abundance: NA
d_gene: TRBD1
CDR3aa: CASSSSQQGNYGYTF
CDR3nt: TGTGCCAGCAGTTCCTCTCAACAGGGGAACTATGGCTACACCTTC

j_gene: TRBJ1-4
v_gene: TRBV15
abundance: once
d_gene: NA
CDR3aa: CATSRGGGIGRPDEKLFF
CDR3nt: TGTGCCACCAGCAGAGGGGGGGGTATCGGGCGTCCAGATGAAAAACTGTTTTTT

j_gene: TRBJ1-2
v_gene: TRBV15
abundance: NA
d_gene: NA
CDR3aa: CATSPGTRGYTF
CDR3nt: TGTGCCACCAGCCCCGGGACACGCGGCTACACCTTC

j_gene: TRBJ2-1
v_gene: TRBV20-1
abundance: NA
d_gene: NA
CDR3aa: CSVDRHNEQFF
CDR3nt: TGCAGTGTGGACAGACACAATGAGCAGTTCTTC

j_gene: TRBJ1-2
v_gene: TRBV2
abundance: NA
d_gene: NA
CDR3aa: CASNANTVNYGYTF
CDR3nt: TGTGCCAGCAATGCGAATACAGTTAACTATGGCTACACCTTC